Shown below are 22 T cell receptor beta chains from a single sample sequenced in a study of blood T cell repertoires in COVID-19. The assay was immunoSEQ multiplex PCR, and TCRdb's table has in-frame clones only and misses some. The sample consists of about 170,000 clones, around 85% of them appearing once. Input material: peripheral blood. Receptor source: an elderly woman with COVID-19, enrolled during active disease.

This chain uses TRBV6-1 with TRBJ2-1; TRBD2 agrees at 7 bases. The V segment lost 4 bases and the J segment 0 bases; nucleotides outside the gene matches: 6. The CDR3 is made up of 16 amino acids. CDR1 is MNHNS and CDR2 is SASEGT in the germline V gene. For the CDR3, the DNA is TGTGCCAGCAGTGCTTCGCTAGCGGTCTCCTACAATGAGCAGTTCTTC. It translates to CASSASLAVSYNEQFF.

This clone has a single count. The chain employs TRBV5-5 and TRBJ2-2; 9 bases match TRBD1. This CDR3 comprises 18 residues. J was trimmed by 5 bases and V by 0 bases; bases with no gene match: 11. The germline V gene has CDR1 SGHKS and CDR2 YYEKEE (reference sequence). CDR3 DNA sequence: TGTGCCAGCAGCTTGGGACCGGGACAGGGCATCAGGACCGGGGAGCTGTTTTTT. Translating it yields CASSLGPGQGIRTGELFF. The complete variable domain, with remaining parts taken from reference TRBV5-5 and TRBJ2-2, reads DAGVTQSPTHLIKTRGQQVTLRCSPISGHKSVSWYQQVLGQGPQFIFQYYEKEERGRGNFPDRFSARQFPNYSSELNVNALLLGDSALYLCASSLGPGQGIRTGELFFGEGSRLTVL.

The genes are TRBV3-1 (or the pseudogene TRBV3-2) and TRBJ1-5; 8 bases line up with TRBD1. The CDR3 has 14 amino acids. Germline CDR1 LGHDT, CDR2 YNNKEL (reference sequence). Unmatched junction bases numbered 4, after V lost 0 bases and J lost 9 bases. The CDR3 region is CASSQETGGSPQHF. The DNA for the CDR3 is TGTGCCAGCAGCCAAGAAACAGGGGGTTCGCCCCAGCATTTT.

CDR3 DNA sequence: TGTGCCAGCAGTGACGGGGGTCTAACTAATGAAAAACTGTTTTTT. It encodes CASSDGGLTNEKLFF. V usage is TRBV6-1 and J usage is TRBJ1-4, with a tentative D call TRBD1 (5 bases). The CDR3 totals 15 residues. From germline, CDR1 is MNHNS and CDR2 SASEGT. V shed 3 bases and J shed 1 base, with 9 bases lying between them.

The CDR3 region has the DNA TGTGCCAGCTCATCAGGGGGAGGTGGTGAAAAACTGTTTTTT. Translating it yields CASSSGGGGEKLFF. This chain joins TRBV28 and TRBJ1-4; 7 bases are a match to TRBD1. Germline CDR1 reads MDHEN; CDR2 reads SYDVKM. Trimming took 8 bases from V and 7 from J; bases not matched to a gene: 10. CDR3 length equals 14 residues. Drawing the rest from reference TRBV28 and TRBJ1-4, the complete variable domain is DVKVTQSSRYLVKRTGEKVFLECVQDMDHENMFWYRQDPGLGLRLIYFSYDVKMKEKGDIPEGYSVSREKKERFSLILESASTNQTSMYLCASSSGGGGEKLFFGSGTQLSVL.

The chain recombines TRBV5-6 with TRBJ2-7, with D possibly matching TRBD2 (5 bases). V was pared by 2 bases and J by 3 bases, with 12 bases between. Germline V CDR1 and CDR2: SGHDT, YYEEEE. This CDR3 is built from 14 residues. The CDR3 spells CASSFSGMIYEQYF. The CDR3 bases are TGTGCCAGCAGCTTTTCGGGAATGATCTACGAGCAGTACTTC.

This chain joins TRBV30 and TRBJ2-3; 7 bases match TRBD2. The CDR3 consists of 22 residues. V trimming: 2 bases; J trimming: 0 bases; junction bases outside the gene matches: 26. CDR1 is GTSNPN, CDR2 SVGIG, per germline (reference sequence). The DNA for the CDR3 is TGTGCCTGGAGTTCCCCGGACGCCCTTGAGGAGAGCGGGGCAACTAGCACAGATACGCAGTATTTT. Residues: CAWSSPDALEESGATSTDTQYF. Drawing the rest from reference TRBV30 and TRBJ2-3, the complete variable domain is SQTIHQWPATLVQPVGSPLSLECTVEGTSNPNLYWYRQAAGRGLQLLFYSVGIGQISSEVPQNLSASRPQDRQFILSSKKLLLSDSGFYLCAWSSPDALEESGATSTDTQYFGPGTRLTVL.

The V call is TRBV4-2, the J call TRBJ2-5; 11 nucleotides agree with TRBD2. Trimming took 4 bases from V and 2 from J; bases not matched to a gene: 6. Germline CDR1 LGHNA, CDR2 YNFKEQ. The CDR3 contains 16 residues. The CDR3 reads CASSPLTSGGQETQYF. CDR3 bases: TGTGCCAGCAGCCCCCTAACTAGCGGGGGACAAGAGACCCAGTACTTC.

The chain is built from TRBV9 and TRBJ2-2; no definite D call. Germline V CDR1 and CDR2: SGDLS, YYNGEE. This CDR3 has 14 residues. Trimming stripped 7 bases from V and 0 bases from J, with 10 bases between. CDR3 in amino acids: CASRKNSNTGELFF. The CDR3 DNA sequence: TGTGCCAGCCGCAAAAACTCGAACACCGGGGAGCTGTTTTTT.

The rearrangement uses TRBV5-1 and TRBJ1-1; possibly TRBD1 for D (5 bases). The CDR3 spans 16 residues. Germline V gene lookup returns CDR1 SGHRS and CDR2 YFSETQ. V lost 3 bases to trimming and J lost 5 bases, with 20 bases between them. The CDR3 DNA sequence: TGCGCCAGCAGCTCTTCGATGGCAGGGAAAGGGACTGAAGCTTTCTTT. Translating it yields CASSSSMAGKGTEAFF.

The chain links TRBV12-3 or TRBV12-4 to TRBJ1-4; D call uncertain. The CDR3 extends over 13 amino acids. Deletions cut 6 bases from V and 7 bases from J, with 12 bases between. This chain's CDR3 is CASRVAAGEKLFF. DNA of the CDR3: TGTGCCAGCAGAGTTGCAGCGGGTGAAAAACTGTTTTTT.

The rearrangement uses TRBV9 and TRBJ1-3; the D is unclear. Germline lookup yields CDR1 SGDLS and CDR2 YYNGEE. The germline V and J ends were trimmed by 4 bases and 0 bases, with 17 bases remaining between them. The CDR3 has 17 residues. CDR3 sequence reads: CASSPLFEVFSGNTIYF. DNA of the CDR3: TGTGCCAGCAGCCCTCTTTTTGAGGTCTTCTCTGGAAACACCATATATTTT. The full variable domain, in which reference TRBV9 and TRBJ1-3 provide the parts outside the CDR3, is DSGVTQTPKHLITATGQRVTLRCSPRSGDLSVYWYQQSLDQGLQFLIQYYNGEERAKGNILERFSAQQFPDLHSELNLSSLELGDSALYFCASSPLFEVFSGNTIYFGEGSWLTVV.

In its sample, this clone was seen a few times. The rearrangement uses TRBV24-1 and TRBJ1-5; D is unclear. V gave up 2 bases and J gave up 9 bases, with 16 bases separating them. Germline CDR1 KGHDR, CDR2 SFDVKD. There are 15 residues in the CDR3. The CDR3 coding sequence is TGTGCCACCAGTGATTCGCGGACGGAGGGAGTGCCCCAGCATTTT. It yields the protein CATSDSRTEGVPQHF.

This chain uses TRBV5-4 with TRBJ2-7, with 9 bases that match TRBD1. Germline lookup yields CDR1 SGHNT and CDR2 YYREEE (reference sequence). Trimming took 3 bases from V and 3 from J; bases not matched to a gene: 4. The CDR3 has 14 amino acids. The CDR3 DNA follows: TGTGCCAGCAGCTACGGGACAGGGAGCTACGAGCAGTACTTC. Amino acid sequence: CASSYGTGSYEQYF. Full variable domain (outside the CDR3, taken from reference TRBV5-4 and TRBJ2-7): ETGVTQSPTHLIKTRGQQVTLRCSSQSGHNTVSWYQQALGQGPQFIFQYYREEENGRGNFPPRFSGLQFPNYSSELNVNALELDDSALYLCASSYGTGSYEQYFGPGTRLTVT.

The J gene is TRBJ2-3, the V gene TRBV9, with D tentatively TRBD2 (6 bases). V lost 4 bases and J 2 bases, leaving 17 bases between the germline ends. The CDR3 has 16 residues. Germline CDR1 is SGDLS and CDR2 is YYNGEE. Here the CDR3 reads CASSPRGGIYTDTQYF. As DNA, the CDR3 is TGTGCCAGCAGCCCCCGGGGCGGGATATACACAGATACGCAGTATTTT.

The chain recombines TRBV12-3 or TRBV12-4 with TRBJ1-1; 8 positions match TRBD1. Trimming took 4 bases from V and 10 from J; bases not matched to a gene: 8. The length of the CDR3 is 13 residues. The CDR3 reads CASSSGTGYLAFF. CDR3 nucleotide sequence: TGTGCCAGCAGTTCCGGGACAGGCTACTTAGCTTTCTTT.

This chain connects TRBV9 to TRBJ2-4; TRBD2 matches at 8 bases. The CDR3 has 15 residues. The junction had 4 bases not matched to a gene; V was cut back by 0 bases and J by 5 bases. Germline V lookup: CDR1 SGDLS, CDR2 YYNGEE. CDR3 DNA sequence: TGTGCCAGCAGCGTAGACGGGGGGGTAGAAAACATTCAGTACTTC. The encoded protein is CASSVDGGVENIQYF.

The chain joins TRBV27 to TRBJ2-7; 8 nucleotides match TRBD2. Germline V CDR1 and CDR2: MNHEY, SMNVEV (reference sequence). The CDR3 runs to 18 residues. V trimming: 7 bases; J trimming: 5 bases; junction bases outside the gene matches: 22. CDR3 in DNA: TGTGCCAGCACCCCATCTTACGGGAGGGCCAAGGGTCCCCACGAGCAGTACTTC. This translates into CASTPSYGRAKGPHEQYF.

CDR3 nucleotide sequence: TGCGCCAGCAGTCTTCCGGTCGACAAGTCCAGGAACTATGGCTACACCTTC. It codes for CASSLPVDKSRNYGYTF. V is TRBV23-1 and J is TRBJ1-2; D is unresolved. TRBV23-1 is labeled an ORF, and its function is uncertain. The CDR3 runs to 17 residues. The V and J ends lost 4 bases and 2 bases respectively, with 20 bases between them.

The DNA of the CDR3 is TGCGCCAGCAGCTTGGAGGGGATGATTAACACTGAAGCTTTCTTT. Translated: CASSLEGMINTEAFF. This chain joins TRBV5-1 and TRBJ1-1; maybe TRBD1 (5 bases). The V end was cut by 0 bases, the J end by 2 bases, with 11 bases between. The germline gives CDR1 SGHRS, CDR2 YFSETQ. The CDR3 consists of 15 residues.

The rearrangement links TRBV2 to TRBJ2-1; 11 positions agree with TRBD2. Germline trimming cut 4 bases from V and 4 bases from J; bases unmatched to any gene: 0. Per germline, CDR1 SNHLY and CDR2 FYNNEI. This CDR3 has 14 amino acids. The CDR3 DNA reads TGTGCCAGCAGTGGACTAGCGGGATACAATGAGCAGTTCTTC. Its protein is CASSGLAGYNEQFF.

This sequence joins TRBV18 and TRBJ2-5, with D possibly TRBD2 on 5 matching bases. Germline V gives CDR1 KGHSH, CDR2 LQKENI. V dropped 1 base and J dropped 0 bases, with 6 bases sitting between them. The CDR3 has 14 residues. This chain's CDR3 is CASSPQRNQETQYF. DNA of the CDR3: TGTGCCAGCTCACCACAGCGGAACCAAGAGACCCAGTACTTC.